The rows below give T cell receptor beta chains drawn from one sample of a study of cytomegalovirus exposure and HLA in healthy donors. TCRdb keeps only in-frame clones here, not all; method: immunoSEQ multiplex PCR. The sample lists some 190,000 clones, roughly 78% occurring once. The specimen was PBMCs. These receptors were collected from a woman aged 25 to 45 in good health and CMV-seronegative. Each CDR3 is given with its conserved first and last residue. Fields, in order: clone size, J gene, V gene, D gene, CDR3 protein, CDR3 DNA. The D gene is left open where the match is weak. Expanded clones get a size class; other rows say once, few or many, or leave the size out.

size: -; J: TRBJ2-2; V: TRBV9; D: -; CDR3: CASGGNTGELFF; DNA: TGTGCCAGCGGAGGGAACACCGGGGAGCTGTTTTTT
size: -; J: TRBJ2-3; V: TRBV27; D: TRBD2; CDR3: CASNQRGSTDTQYF; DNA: TGTGCCAGCAACCAGCGGGGATCCACAGATACGCAGTATTTT
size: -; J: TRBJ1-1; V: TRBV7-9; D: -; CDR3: CASSFFGGDTEAFF; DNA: TGTGCCAGCAGCTTTTTCGGAGGGGACACTGAAGCTTTCTTT
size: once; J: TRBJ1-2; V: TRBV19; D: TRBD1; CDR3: CASSFTTRDRDGYTF; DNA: TGTGCCAGTAGCTTCACAACCCGGGACAGAGATGGCTACACCTTC
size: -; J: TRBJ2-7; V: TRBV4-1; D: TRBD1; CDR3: CASSHGTGSSYEQYF; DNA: TGCGCCAGCAGCCACGGGACAGGGAGCTCCTACGAGCAGTACTTC
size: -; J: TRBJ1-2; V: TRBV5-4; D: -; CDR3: CASSSRVAVGGYTF; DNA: TGTGCCAGCAGTAGCCGCGTCGCTGTGGGAGGCTATACCTTC
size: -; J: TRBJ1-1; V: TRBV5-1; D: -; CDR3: CASSSTAPLNTEAFF; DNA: TGCGCCAGCAGCTCGACAGCACCTTTGAACACTGAAGCTTTCTTT
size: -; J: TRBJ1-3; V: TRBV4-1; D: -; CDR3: CASSQMDRRNTIYF; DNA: TGCGCCAGCAGCCAAATGGACAGAAGAAACACCATATATTTT
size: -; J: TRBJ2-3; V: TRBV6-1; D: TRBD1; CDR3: CASSRTGGTDTQYF; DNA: TGTGCCAGCTCGCGGACAGGGGGCACAGATACGCAGTATTTT
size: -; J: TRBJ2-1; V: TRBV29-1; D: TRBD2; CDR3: CSVARGGSNEQFF; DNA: TGCAGCGTTGCCCGGGGGGGGTCGAATGAGCAGTTCTTC
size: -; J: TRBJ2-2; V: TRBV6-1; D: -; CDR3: CASSEAAENTGELFF; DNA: TGTGCCAGCAGTGAAGCTGCGGAGAACACCGGGGAGCTGTTTTTT
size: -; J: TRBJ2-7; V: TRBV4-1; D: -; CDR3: CASSQGQSTYEQYF; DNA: TGCGCCAGCAGCCAAGGACAGAGTACCTACGAGCAGTACTTC
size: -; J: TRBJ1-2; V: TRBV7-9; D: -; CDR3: CASSLGVYYGYTF; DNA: TGTGCCAGCAGCCTCGGGGTTTACTATGGCTACACCTTC
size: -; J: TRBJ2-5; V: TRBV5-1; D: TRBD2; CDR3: CASSNGAGGPGETQYF; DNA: TGCGCCAGCAGCAATGGTGCGGGGGGGCCCGGGGAGACCCAGTACTTC
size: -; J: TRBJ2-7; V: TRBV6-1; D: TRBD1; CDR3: CASRAGQGSFYEQYF; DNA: TGTGCCAGCAGGGCGGGACAGGGGAGTTTCTACGAGCAGTACTTC
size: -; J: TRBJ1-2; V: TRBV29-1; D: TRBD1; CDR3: CSVGSDRGDGYTF; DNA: TGCAGCGTGGGCTCTGACAGGGGCGATGGCTACACCTTC
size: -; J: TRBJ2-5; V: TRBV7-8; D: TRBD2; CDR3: CASSYENWGGRETQYF; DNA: TGTGCCAGCAGCTATGAGAACTGGGGGGGGAGAGAGACCCAGTACTTC
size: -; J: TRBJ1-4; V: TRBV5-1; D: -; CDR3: CASSLVPRGTNEKLFF; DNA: TGCGCCAGCAGCTTGGTACCCCGGGGAACTAATGAAAAACTGTTTTTT
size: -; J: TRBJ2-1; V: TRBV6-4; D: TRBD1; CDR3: CASSEGQGPYNEQFF; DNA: TGTGCCAGCAGTGAAGGACAGGGCCCCTACAATGAGCAGTTCTTC
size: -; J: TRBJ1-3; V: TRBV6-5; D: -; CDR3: CASSYSTLSSGNTIYF; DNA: TGTGCCAGCAGTTACTCTACCCTGAGCTCTGGAAACACCATATATTTT
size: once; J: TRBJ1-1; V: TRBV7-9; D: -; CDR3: CASSSGNLYGGSEAFF; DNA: TGTGCCAGCAGCTCCGGAAACTTATACGGGGGGTCTGAAGCTTTCTTT
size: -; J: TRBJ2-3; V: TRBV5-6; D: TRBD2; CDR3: CASSLAGGGDTQYF; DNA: TGTGCCAGCAGTCTAGCGGGGGGCGGAGATACGCAGTATTTT
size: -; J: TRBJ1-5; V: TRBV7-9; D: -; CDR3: CASSSRRAQGYSNQPQHF; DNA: TGTGCCAGCAGCTCCCGGAGGGCCCAGGGATATAGCAATCAGCCCCAGCATTTT
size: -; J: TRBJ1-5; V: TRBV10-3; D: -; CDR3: CAIRATGTSNQPQHF; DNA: TGTGCCATCAGAGCTACAGGGACTAGCAATCAGCCCCAGCATTTT
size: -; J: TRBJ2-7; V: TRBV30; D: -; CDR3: CAWSVSTEQYF; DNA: TGTGCCTGGAGTGTAAGCACGGAGCAGTACTTC
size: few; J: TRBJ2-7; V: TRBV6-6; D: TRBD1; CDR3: CASSGPGTASSYEQYF; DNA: TGTGCCAGCAGTGGGCCAGGGACAGCAAGTTCCTACGAGCAGTACTTC
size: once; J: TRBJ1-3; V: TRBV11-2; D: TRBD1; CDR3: CASSPRGGGGNTIYF; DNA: TGTGCCAGCAGCCCCAGAGGAGGGGGCGGAAACACCATATATTTT